These T cell receptor beta chains were read from a single sample in a study of control samples from healthy donors and cancer patients. Generated by immunoSEQ multiplex PCR, the TCRdb table keeps only in-frame clones and is missing some. The profile shows over 150,000 clones, over 95% of them singletons. Sequencing was done on a sample of blood. The source of these receptors is a woman aged 25 to 45 in good health. Each CDR3 is given with its conserved first and last residue. The order of the fields is J gene, D gene, V gene, clone size, CDR3 length, CDR3 protein, CDR3 DNA. The D gene is left open where the match is weak. Clone size, where shown, is once, few, many, or a class for clones that have expanded.

j_gene: TRBJ2-7; d_gene: .; v_gene: TRBV6-1; abundance: once; len: 14; CDR3aa: CASSEEVTTYEQYF; CDR3nt: TGTGCCAGCAGTGAAGAGGTGACAACCTACGAGCAGTACTTC
j_gene: TRBJ1-3; d_gene: TRBD1; v_gene: TRBV6-5; abundance: .; len: 13; CDR3aa: CANSDRVGNTIYF; CDR3nt: TGTGCCAACTCAGACAGGGTTGGAAACACCATATATTTT
j_gene: TRBJ2-5; d_gene: .; v_gene: TRBV29-1; abundance: .; len: 14; CDR3aa: CSGGVGLSSETQYF; CDR3nt: TGCAGCGGGGGGGTTGGGTTATCATCAGAGACCCAGTACTTC
j_gene: TRBJ2-5; d_gene: TRBD1; v_gene: TRBV19; abundance: .; len: 13; CDR3aa: CASRQGMGETQYF; CDR3nt: TGTGCCAGTCGACAGGGTATGGGGGAGACCCAGTACTTC
j_gene: TRBJ2-1; d_gene: .; v_gene: TRBV7-7; abundance: .; len: 15; CDR3aa: CASSLGVSSYNEQFF; CDR3nt: TGTGCTAGCAGCCTCGGGGTTAGCTCCTACAATGAGCAGTTCTTC
j_gene: TRBJ2-5; d_gene: TRBD1; v_gene: TRBV10-3; abundance: .; len: 15; CDR3aa: CAISGGQGYQETQYF; CDR3nt: TGTGCCATCAGTGGGGGACAGGGGTACCAAGAGACCCAGTACTTC
j_gene: TRBJ2-1; d_gene: TRBD2; v_gene: TRBV13; abundance: .; len: 16; CDR3aa: CASSLAPFGRMDEQFF; CDR3nt: TGTGCCAGCAGCTTAGCCCCTTTCGGGAGGATGGATGAGCAGTTCTTC
j_gene: TRBJ2-1; d_gene: .; v_gene: TRBV29-1; abundance: .; len: 14; CDR3aa: CSGRTASSYNEQFF; CDR3nt: TGCAGCGGTCGGACAGCAAGCTCCTACAATGAGCAGTTCTTC
j_gene: TRBJ2-1; d_gene: TRBD1; v_gene: TRBV18; abundance: .; len: 16; CDR3aa: CASSPTGTGGPNEQFF; CDR3nt: TGTGCCAGCTCACCAACCGGGACAGGGGGTCCCAATGAGCAGTTCTTC
j_gene: TRBJ2-3; d_gene: .; v_gene: TRBV5-1; abundance: .; len: 15; CDR3aa: CASSIPGHRTDTQYF; CDR3nt: TGCGCCAGCAGCATACCGGGACACCGCACAGATACGCAGTATTTT
j_gene: TRBJ2-1; d_gene: .; v_gene: TRBV28; abundance: .; len: 13; CDR3aa: CASSFTLNPWQFF; CDR3nt: TGTGCCAGCAGCTTTACCCTTAATCCCTGGCAGTTCTTC
j_gene: TRBJ2-7; d_gene: TRBD2; v_gene: TRBV9; abundance: .; len: 16; CDR3aa: CASSVGGGGPSYEQYF; CDR3nt: TGTGCCAGCAGCGTAGGGGGCGGGGGGCCCTCCTACGAGCAGTACTTC
j_gene: TRBJ2-7; d_gene: TRBD1; v_gene: TRBV4-1; abundance: .; len: 15; CDR3aa: CASSQDWTGVPEQYF; CDR3nt: TGCGCCAGCAGCCAAGACTGGACAGGGGTACCTGAGCAGTACTTC
j_gene: TRBJ2-1; d_gene: TRBD2; v_gene: TRBV11-2; abundance: .; len: 17; CDR3aa: CASSLLTSGSRVNEQFF; CDR3nt: TGTGCCAGCAGCTTACTAACGAGCGGGAGTAGGGTGAATGAGCAGTTCTTC
j_gene: TRBJ1-1; d_gene: .; v_gene: TRBV3-1/TRBV3-2; abundance: .; len: 15; CDR3aa: CASSQDRAGSTEAFF; CDR3nt: TGTGCCAGCAGCCAAGATAGGGCAGGGTCCACTGAAGCTTTCTTT
j_gene: TRBJ1-4; d_gene: TRBD1; v_gene: TRBV15; abundance: .; len: 16; CDR3aa: CATSIDRGPTNEKLFF; CDR3nt: TGTGCCACCTCCATAGACAGGGGGCCTACTAATGAAAAACTGTTTTTT
j_gene: TRBJ2-5; d_gene: TRBD1; v_gene: TRBV5-1; abundance: .; len: 16; CDR3aa: CASSPGDRHKGETQYF; CDR3nt: TGCGCCAGCAGCCCTGGGGACAGACACAAAGGGGAGACCCAGTACTTC
j_gene: TRBJ2-1; d_gene: TRBD2; v_gene: TRBV5-1; abundance: .; len: 16; CDR3aa: CASSLGGTSGYNEQFF; CDR3nt: TGCGCCAGCAGCTTGGGGGGGACTAGCGGCTACAATGAGCAGTTCTTC
j_gene: TRBJ2-5; d_gene: .; v_gene: TRBV19; abundance: .; len: 13; CDR3aa: CASSIARGETQYF; CDR3nt: TGTGCCAGTAGTATAGCCCGGGGAGAGACCCAGTACTTC
j_gene: TRBJ2-7; d_gene: .; v_gene: TRBV18; abundance: .; len: 15; CDR3aa: CASSPATGRTYEQYF; CDR3nt: TGTGCCAGCTCCCCGGCCACGGGAAGGACCTACGAGCAGTACTTC
j_gene: TRBJ2-1; d_gene: TRBD2; v_gene: TRBV27; abundance: .; len: 15; CDR3aa: CASSLSGGSVNEQFF; CDR3nt: TGTGCCAGCAGTTTATCAGGCGGGAGCGTTAATGAGCAGTTCTTC
j_gene: TRBJ1-6; d_gene: .; v_gene: TRBV5-1; abundance: once; len: 16; CDR3aa: CASSPGGGTVNSPLHF; CDR3nt: TGCGCCAGCAGCCCTGGGGGAGGGACCGTTAATTCACCCCTCCACTTT
j_gene: TRBJ1-6; d_gene: TRBD1; v_gene: TRBV5-6; abundance: .; len: 17; CDR3aa: CASSPHKQGNYNSPLHF; CDR3nt: TGTGCCAGCAGCCCGCATAAACAGGGGAACTATAATTCACCCCTCCACTTT
j_gene: TRBJ2-7; d_gene: TRBD1; v_gene: TRBV5-1; abundance: .; len: 16; CDR3aa: CASSFLGQGAIHEQYF; CDR3nt: TGCGCCAGCAGCTTCCTGGGACAGGGGGCGATCCACGAGCAGTACTTC
j_gene: TRBJ1-5; d_gene: .; v_gene: TRBV2; abundance: .; len: 14; CDR3aa: CASSAGLSNQPQHF; CDR3nt: TGTGCCAGCAGTGCCGGGTTGAGCAATCAGCCCCAGCATTTT
j_gene: TRBJ2-6; d_gene: .; v_gene: TRBV9; abundance: .; len: 19; CDR3aa: CASSEKDTTTHSGANVLTF; CDR3nt: TGTGCCAGCAGCGAGAAGGACACCACCACTCACTCTGGGGCCAACGTCCTGACTTTC
j_gene: TRBJ2-7; d_gene: TRBD1; v_gene: TRBV7-2; abundance: .; len: 15; CDR3aa: CASSLTRDRAYEQYF; CDR3nt: TGTGCCAGCAGCTTAACCCGGGACAGGGCCTACGAGCAGTACTTC
j_gene: TRBJ2-7; d_gene: .; v_gene: TRBV27; abundance: .; len: 11; CDR3aa: CASWGRGKQYF; CDR3nt: TGTGCCAGCTGGGGCAGAGGGAAGCAGTACTTC
j_gene: TRBJ2-7; d_gene: .; v_gene: TRBV5-4; abundance: .; len: 14; CDR3aa: CASSLGGAVYEQYF; CDR3nt: TGTGCCAGCAGCTTGGGGGGGGCGGTCTACGAGCAGTACTTC
j_gene: TRBJ2-6; d_gene: .; v_gene: TRBV10-3; abundance: once; len: 15; CDR3aa: CAISESEYGANVLTF; CDR3nt: TGTGCCATCAGTGAGTCGGAGTATGGGGCCAACGTCCTGACTTTC
j_gene: TRBJ2-3; d_gene: .; v_gene: TRBV3-1/TRBV3-2; abundance: .; len: 13; CDR3aa: CASSLTGPDTQYF; CDR3nt: TGTGCCAGCAGCCTGACTGGGCCGGATACGCAGTATTTT
j_gene: TRBJ2-7; d_gene: .; v_gene: TRBV18; abundance: .; len: 15; CDR3aa: CASSSTPNYSYEQYF; CDR3nt: TGTGCCAGCTCATCCACTCCGAATTACTCCTACGAGCAGTACTTC
j_gene: TRBJ2-1; d_gene: .; v_gene: TRBV7-2; abundance: .; len: 14; CDR3aa: CASSLVLGPNEQFF; CDR3nt: TGTGCCAGCAGCTTAGTTTTGGGGCCCAATGAGCAGTTCTTC
j_gene: TRBJ2-2; d_gene: .; v_gene: TRBV6-1; abundance: .; len: 13; CDR3aa: CASSEERTGELFF; CDR3nt: TGTGCCAGCAGTGAGGAGCGGACCGGGGAGCTGTTTTTT
j_gene: TRBJ1-2; d_gene: .; v_gene: TRBV30; abundance: .; len: 9; CDR3aa: CVLERGHTF; CDR3nt: TGTGTCCTAGAGCGGGGCCACACCTTC
j_gene: TRBJ1-1; d_gene: .; v_gene: TRBV7-9; abundance: .; len: 14; CDR3aa: CASSLDGLNTEAFF; CDR3nt: TGTGCCAGCAGCTTAGACGGATTGAACACTGAAGCTTTCTTT
j_gene: TRBJ2-1; d_gene: .; v_gene: TRBV5-4; abundance: once; len: 14; CDR3aa: CASSSGLPYSEQFF; CDR3nt: TGTGCCAGCAGTTCGGGACTCCCTTACAGTGAGCAGTTCTTC
j_gene: TRBJ2-2; d_gene: .; v_gene: TRBV2; abundance: .; len: 15; CDR3aa: CASSESFRGAGELFF; CDR3nt: TGTGCCAGCAGTGAATCCTTCAGGGGGGCCGGGGAGCTGTTTTTT
j_gene: TRBJ1-3; d_gene: .; v_gene: TRBV5-1; abundance: .; len: 15; CDR3aa: CASSLGSSSGNTIYF; CDR3nt: TGCGCCAGCAGCTTAGGTTCTTCCTCTGGAAACACCATATATTTT
j_gene: TRBJ2-3; d_gene: .; v_gene: TRBV27; abundance: .; len: 15; CDR3aa: CASSSQRKFSDTQYF; CDR3nt: TGTGCCAGCAGTTCCCAGAGGAAGTTTTCAGATACGCAGTATTTT
j_gene: TRBJ2-5; d_gene: .; v_gene: TRBV11-2; abundance: .; len: 14; CDR3aa: CASSLAGHGETQYF; CDR3nt: TGTGCCAGCAGCTTAGCGGGCCATGGGGAGACCCAGTACTTC
j_gene: TRBJ2-4; d_gene: TRBD1; v_gene: TRBV7-8; abundance: .; len: 16; CDR3aa: CASSPRDRVAKNIQYF; CDR3nt: TGTGCCAGCAGCCCCCGGGACAGGGTGGCCAAAAACATTCAGTACTTC
j_gene: TRBJ1-6; d_gene: TRBD1; v_gene: TRBV4-1; abundance: .; len: 16; CDR3aa: CASSPRDRGFNSPLHF; CDR3nt: TGCGCCAGCAGCCCTCGGGACAGGGGCTTTAATTCACCCCTCCACTTT
j_gene: TRBJ2-1; d_gene: .; v_gene: TRBV19; abundance: .; len: 13; CDR3aa: CASSKTRGGEQFF; CDR3nt: TGTGCCAGTAGTAAAACGAGAGGAGGTGAGCAGTTCTTC
j_gene: TRBJ2-1; d_gene: .; v_gene: TRBV23-1; abundance: .; len: 17; CDR3aa: CASSQSCGDTVQVWQFF; CDR3nt: TGCGCCAGCAGTCAATCTTGTGGGGATACAGTACAAGTATGGCAGTTCTTC
j_gene: TRBJ2-6; d_gene: .; v_gene: TRBV5-1; abundance: .; len: 18; CDR3aa: CASSPWGARGVGANVLTF; CDR3nt: TGCGCCAGCAGCCCCTGGGGGGCCCGGGGGGTGGGGGCCAACGTCCTGACTTTC
j_gene: TRBJ2-2; d_gene: TRBD1; v_gene: TRBV9; abundance: once; len: 17; CDR3aa: CASSFRTGGSFTGELFF; CDR3nt: TGTGCCAGCAGCTTCCGGACAGGGGGCTCGTTCACCGGGGAGCTGTTTTTT
j_gene: TRBJ2-5; d_gene: TRBD2; v_gene: TRBV11-3; abundance: .; len: 15; CDR3aa: CASSFGPSGQETQYF; CDR3nt: TGTGCCAGCAGCTTTGGGCCTAGCGGACAAGAGACCCAGTACTTC
j_gene: TRBJ2-5; d_gene: .; v_gene: TRBV3-1/TRBV3-2; abundance: .; len: 15; CDR3aa: CASSQERLPGETQYF; CDR3nt: TGTGCCAGCAGCCAAGAAAGGCTTCCAGGGGAGACCCAGTACTTC